This TCR beta chain was sequenced during a study of blood T cell repertoires in COVID-19. Study at large: Both acute and convalescent COVID-19 samples were obtained from the United States, Italy and Spain. In each case, the material was cDNA or gDNA derived from T cells, B-cell-depleted T cells, or PBMCs.

Authors' analysis steps: Estimates of nucleated cell counts were drawn from the amplification of reference gene primers. Only in-frame clones appear in the TCRdb table, and some are missing; sequencing was by immunoSEQ multiplex PCR. V and J calls and clone size are copied from that table; D and trimming were computed from the DNA. The repertoire includes around 260,000 clones, roughly 80% of them detected once, and roughly 4.5% sits in the top ten. Germline V lookup: CDR1 MNHNS, CDR2 SASEGT. Unmatched junction bases numbered 6, after V lost 1 base and J lost 5 bases. This CDR3 region has 15 residues.

The V and J genes are TRBV6-1 and TRBJ2-5; 8 bases match TRBD1. The material sequenced was peripheral blood. The receptor's source is a man aged 55 to 70 who had recovered from COVID-19. CDR3 amino acids: CASSEVGQGGETQYF. DNA of the CDR3: TGTGCCAGCAGTGAAGTTGGACAGGGAGGTGAGACCCAGTACTTC.